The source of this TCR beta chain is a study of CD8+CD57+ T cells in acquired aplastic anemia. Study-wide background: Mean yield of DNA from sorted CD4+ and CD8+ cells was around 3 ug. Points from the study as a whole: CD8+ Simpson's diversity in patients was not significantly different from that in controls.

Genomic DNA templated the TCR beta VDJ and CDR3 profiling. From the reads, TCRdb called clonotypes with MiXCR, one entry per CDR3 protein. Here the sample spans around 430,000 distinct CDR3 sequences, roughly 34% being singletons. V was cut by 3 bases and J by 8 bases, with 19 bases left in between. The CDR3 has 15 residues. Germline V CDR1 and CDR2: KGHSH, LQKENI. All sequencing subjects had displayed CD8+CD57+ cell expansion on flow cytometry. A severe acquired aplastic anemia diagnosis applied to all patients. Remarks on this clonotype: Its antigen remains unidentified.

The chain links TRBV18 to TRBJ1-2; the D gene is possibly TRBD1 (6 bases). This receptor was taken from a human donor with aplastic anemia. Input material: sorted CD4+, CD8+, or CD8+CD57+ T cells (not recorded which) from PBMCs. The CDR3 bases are TGTGCCAGCTCACCTGAACGCGACAGGATAGCCGGCTACACCTTC. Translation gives CASSPERDRIAGYTF.